This record covers a single T cell receptor beta chain. This sample was taken from a study of blood T cell repertoires in COVID-19. Germline CDR1 LNHDA, CDR2 SQIVND (reference sequence). The CDR3 covers 20 residues. Trimming cost V 4 bases and J 3 bases; bases outside gene matches: 16. Produced via immunoSEQ multiplex PCR; TCRdb's table is partial and in-frame only. The table lists nearly 350,000 clones, more than 70% of them singletons, with 2.5% to 3% in the top ten. The sequenced sample was peripheral blood. This clonotype originated in a man aged 30-40 years with active or convalescent COVID-19. The J gene is TRBJ2-2, the V gene TRBV19; TRBD1 matches 11 bases. The CDR3 spells CASSTPRTGGLGIDTGELFF. Written as DNA, the CDR3 is TGTGCCAGTAGTACGCCAAGGACAGGGGGCCTAGGGATAGACACCGGGGAGCTGTTTTTT.